What follows is one T cell receptor beta chain and its context. Data came from immunoSEQ multiplex PCR; TCRdb stores just in-frame clones and leaves some out. This table holds 35,000 or so clones, 85% to 90% found once. The V gene's germline CDR1 is WSHSY and CDR2 SAAADI. V was pared by 6 bases and J by 1 base, with 11 bases of the junction left unmatched. The CDR3 is made up of 16 amino acids. The record originates from a study of T cell changes during pregnancy in multiple sclerosis. J is TRBJ1-1 and V is TRBV10-2; 7 bases agree with TRBD1. This sample comprised CD4+ T cells from peripheral blood mononuclear cells, obtained in the first trimester of pregnancy. The source is a female donor with multiple sclerosis, enrolled in a pregnancy study. CDR3 DNA: TGCGCCAGCAGCCCGTCGGACAGGCGGCCGAACACTGAAGCTTTCTTT. This gives the protein CASSPSDRRPNTEAFF.